The source of this TCR beta chain is a study of blood T cell repertoires in COVID-19. The wider study: COVID-19 samples collected from the United States, Italy and Spain covered acute and convalescent phases.

Authors' processing steps: For nucleated cells, counts were estimated from reference gene primer amplification. Assay: immunoSEQ multiplex PCR; the TCRdb copy retains only in-frame clones and omits some. V and J calls and clone size are those listed in that table; D and trimming were worked out from the DNA. The top ten hold 4% to 5% of the sample, which has about 210,000 clones, 80% to 90% seen once. The CDR3 runs to 15 residues. Germline-derived CDR1 and CDR2 are SGHRS and YFSETQ. The V and J ends lost 2 bases and 0 bases respectively, with 9 bases between them. This receptor was obtained from a woman older than 75 with acute or convalescent COVID-19. This chain joins TRBV5-1 and TRBJ2-1; possibly TRBD2 for D (5 bases). Material: peripheral blood. The CDR3 region has the DNA TGCGCCAGCAGCTTAGCGGAGAGCTCCTACAATGAGCAGTTCTTC. Its translation: CASSLAESSYNEQFF.